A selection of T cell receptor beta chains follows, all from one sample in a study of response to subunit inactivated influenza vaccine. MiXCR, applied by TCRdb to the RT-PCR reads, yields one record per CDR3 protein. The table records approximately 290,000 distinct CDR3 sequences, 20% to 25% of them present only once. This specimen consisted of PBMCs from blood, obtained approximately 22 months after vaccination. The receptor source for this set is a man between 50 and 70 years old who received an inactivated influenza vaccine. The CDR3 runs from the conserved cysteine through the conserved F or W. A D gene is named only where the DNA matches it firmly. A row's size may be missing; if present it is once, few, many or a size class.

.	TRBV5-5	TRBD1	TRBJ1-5	CASSRYRGLNEPQHF	TGTGCCAGCAGTCGTTATAGGGGGCTCAATGAACCCCAGCATTTT
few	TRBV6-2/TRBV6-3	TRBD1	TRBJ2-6	CASSQGQGAAGANVLTF	TGTGCCAGCAGTCAAGGACAGGGGGCTGCTGGGGCCAACGTCCTGACTTTC
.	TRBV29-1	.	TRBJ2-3	CSATGIPTDTQYF	TGCAGCGCCACAGGGATACCCACAGATACGCAGTATTTT
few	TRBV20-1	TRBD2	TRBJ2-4	CSARLPGGVKNIQYF	TGCAGTGCTAGACTCCCCGGGGGGGTCAAAAACATTCAGTACTTC
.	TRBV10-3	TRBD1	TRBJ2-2	CAIRGLQGKRTGELFF	TGTGCCATCAGGGGATTACAGGGGAAGAGGACCGGGGAGCTGTTTTTT
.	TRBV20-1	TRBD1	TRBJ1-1	CSASTGAANTEAFF	TGCAGTGCTTCGACAGGGGCGGCGAACACTGAAGCTTTCTTT
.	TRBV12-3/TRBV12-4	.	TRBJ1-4	CASSLRGGEKLFF	TGTGCCAGCAGTTTAAGGGGGGGAGAAAAACTGTTTTTT
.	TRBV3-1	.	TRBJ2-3	CASSPMSSRPRDRRHTQYF	TGTGCCAGCAGCCCCATGTCGTCTCGCCCCAGGGACCGTAGGCATACGCAGTATTTT
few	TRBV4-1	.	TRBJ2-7	CASSLQIGSSYEQYF	TGCGCCAGCAGCCTTCAGATCGGGAGCTCCTACGAGCAGTACTTC
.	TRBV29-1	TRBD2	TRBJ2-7	CSVEGDYYEQYF	TGCAGCGTTGAAGGGGACTATTACGAGCAGTACTTC
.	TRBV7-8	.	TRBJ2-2	CASSTLIDRIDSSGELFF	TGTGCCAGCAGTACACTAATCGACAGGATCGACTCGTCCGGGGAGCTGTTTTTT
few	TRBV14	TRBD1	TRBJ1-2	CASSDRGQGYGYTF	TGTGCCAGCAGCGACCGGGGACAGGGTTATGGCTACACCTTC
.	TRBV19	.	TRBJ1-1	CASSTGFRDEAFF	TGTGCCAGTAGTACAGGGTTTCGGGATGAAGCTTTCTTT
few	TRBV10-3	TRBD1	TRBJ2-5	CAISGTDRGKTQYF	TGTGCCATCAGTGGGACGGACAGGGGAAAGACCCAGTACTTC
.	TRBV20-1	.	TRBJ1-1	CSAHFPGTRKAFF	TGCAGTGCTCACTTCCCCGGGACACGTAAAGCTTTCTTT
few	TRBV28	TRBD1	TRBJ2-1	CASRTPGGSYNEQFF	TGTGCCAGCCGGACACCAGGGGGCTCCTACAATGAGCAGTTCTTC
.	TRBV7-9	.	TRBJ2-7	CASTQEGATYEQYF	TGTGCCAGCACCCAGGAGGGGGCTACCTACGAGCAGTACTTC
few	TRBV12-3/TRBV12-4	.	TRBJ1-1	CASSLRQLEAFF	TGTGCCAGCAGTTTAAGGCAGCTTGAAGCTTTCTTT
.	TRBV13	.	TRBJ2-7	CASRGPISYEQYF	TGTGCCAGCAGGGGACCTATTTCCTACGAGCAGTACTTC
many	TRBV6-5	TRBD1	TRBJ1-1	CASSYRTGTLSMNTEAFF	TGTGCCAGCAGTTACAGGACAGGAACTCTCTCTATGAACACTGAAGCTTTCTTT
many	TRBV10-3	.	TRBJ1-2	CAISDTREYGYTF	TGTGCCATCAGTGACACCAGGGAGTATGGCTACACCTTC
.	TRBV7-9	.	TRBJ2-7	CASSWRGYEQYF	TGTGCCAGCAGCTGGCGGGGTTACGAGCAGTACTTC
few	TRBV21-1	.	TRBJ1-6	CASSKAYRGKCNSPLHF	TGTGCCAGCAGCAAAGCGTACAGGGGAAAGTGTAATTCACCCCTCCACTTT
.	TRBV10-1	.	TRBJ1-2	CASSGQSGYTF	TGCGCCAGCAGTGGACAGTCTGGCTACACCTTC
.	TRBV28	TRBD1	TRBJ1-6	CASSSGQGQFYNSPLHF	TGTGCCAGCAGTTCGGGACAGGGCCAATTTTATAATTCACCCCTCCACTTT
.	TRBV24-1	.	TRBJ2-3	CATQGKGLLSDTQYF	TGTGCCACCCAGGGAAAAGGACTATTGTCAGATACGCAGTATTTT
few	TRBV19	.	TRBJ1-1	CASSISFMNTEAFF	TGTGCCAGTAGTATTTCCTTTATGAACACTGAAGCTTTCTTT
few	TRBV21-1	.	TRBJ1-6	CASSKHPPSWGPYNSPLHF	TGTGCCAGCAGCAAACATCCCCCAAGTTGGGGCCCTTATAATTCACCCCTCCACTTT
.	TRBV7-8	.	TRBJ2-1	CASSPLRRYNEQFF	TGTGCCAGCAGCCCACTTCGACGGTACAATGAGCAGTTCTTC
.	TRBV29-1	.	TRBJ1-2	CSVAGAAGGYTF	TGCAGCGTTGCGGGGGCTGCGGGTGGCTACACCTTC
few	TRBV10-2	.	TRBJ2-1	CASNDRYNEQFF	TGCGCCAGCAACGACAGGTACAATGAGCAGTTCTTC
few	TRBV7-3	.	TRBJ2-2	CASRVGQGRTGELFF	TGTGCCAGCAGGGTTGGGCAGGGACGCACCGGGGAGCTGTTTTTT
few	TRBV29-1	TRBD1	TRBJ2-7	CSARTGHYEQYF	TGCAGCGCACGGACAGGTCACTACGAGCAGTACTTC
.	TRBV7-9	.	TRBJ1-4	CASSLVAAGRNEKLFF	TGTGCCAGCAGCTTAGTTGCGGCGGGGCGTAATGAAAAACTGTTTTTT
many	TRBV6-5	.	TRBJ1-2	CASSYSWQAVGGYTF	TGTGCCAGCAGTTACTCGTGGCAGGCAGTCGGTGGCTACACCTTC
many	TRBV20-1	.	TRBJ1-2	CSARVYLPYGYTF	TGCAGTGCTAGAGTGTACTTACCCTATGGCTACACCTTC
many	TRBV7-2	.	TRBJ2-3	CASKGGAKDTQYF	TGTGCCAGCAAGGGGGGGGCCAAAGATACGCAGTATTTT
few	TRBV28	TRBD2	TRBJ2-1	CASSLSGSGWILAGNYNEQFF	TGTGCCAGCAGTTTGTCGGGTTCGGGTTGGATACTAGCGGGGAACTACAATGAGCAGTTCTTC
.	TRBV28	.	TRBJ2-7	CASRGTEGGSYEQYF	TGTGCCAGCAGGGGTACAGAAGGAGGGTCCTACGAGCAGTACTTC
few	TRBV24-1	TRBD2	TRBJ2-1	CATSEGTSGRNEQFF	TGTGCCACCAGTGAGGGGACTAGCGGGAGGAATGAGCAGTTCTTC
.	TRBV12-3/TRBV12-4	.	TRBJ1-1	CASSPSVFTEAFF	TGTGCCAGCAGTCCATCAGTCTTTACCGAAGCTTTCTTT
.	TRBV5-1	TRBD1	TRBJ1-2	CASSSGTGVVGLSGYTF	TGCGCCAGCAGCTCAGGAACAGGGGTCGTCGGTCTTTCCGGCTACACCTTC
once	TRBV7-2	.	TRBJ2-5	CASREAGQETQYF	TGTGCCAGCAGGGAAGCCGGGCAAGAGACCCAGTACTTC
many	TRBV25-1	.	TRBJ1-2	CASSEVSDYGYTF	TGTGCCAGCAGTGAAGTATCGGACTATGGCTACACCTTC
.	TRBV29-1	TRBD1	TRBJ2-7	CSVINRDSSNEQYF	TGCAGCGTTATAAATAGGGACAGTAGCAACGAGCAGTACTTC